The rows below give T cell receptor beta chains drawn from one sample of a study of identical twins. MiXCR was run by TCRdb on the 5' RACE reads, yielding one entry per CDR3 protein. Of 250,000 or so distinct CDR3 sequences listed, around 7% were seen once; the top ten hold 3.5% to 4%. The data also belong to a second study, concerning yellow fever vaccine responses in identical twins.

Sequenced input: memory (CD45RO+) T cells sorted from blood. The receptors here all came from a woman younger than 30 in good health. Both conserved end residues are part of each CDR3. Each record gives: V gene, D gene, J gene, clone size, CDR3 length, CDR3 DNA, CDR3 protein. D genes are given only for firm matches. Rows may omit the clone size; those that give it use once, few, many or a size class.

TRBV5-1	NA	TRBJ2-3	many	15	TGCGCCAGCAGCATACAGCTCAAAACAACAGATACGCAGTATTTT	CASSIQLKTTDTQYF
TRBV6-5	TRBD1	TRBJ2-7	NA	16	TGTGCCAGCAGTTACCAGACCGGGACAGGCCGCTACGAGCAGTACTTC	CASSYQTGTGRYEQYF
TRBV7-3	NA	TRBJ2-1	few	13	TGTGCCAGCAGCCTACTGATTGGGAATGAGCAGTTCTTC	CASSLLIGNEQFF
TRBV24-1	TRBD1	TRBJ2-1	few	15	TGTGCCACCGCGCCAGACAGGGCCCGACACAATGAGCAGTTCTTC	CATAPDRARHNEQFF
TRBV11-2	NA	TRBJ2-3	NA	16	TGTGCCAGCAGCTTAGCATTTCCTGCTGGCACAGATACGCAGTATTTT	CASSLAFPAGTDTQYF
TRBV5-1	NA	TRBJ1-6	many	15	TGCGCCAGCAGCTTGGACGGGAGCGGGAATTCACCCCTCCACTTT	CASSLDGSGNSPLHF
TRBV15	TRBD1	TRBJ2-2	many	15	TGTGCCACCAGCAGAGGGACAGGGGCAGGCGGGGAGCTGTTTTTT	CATSRGTGAGGELFF
TRBV5-1	NA	TRBJ2-1	NA	17	TGCGCCAGCAGCCGGACGGGTACCGGAGGTGGCTACAATGAGCAGTTCTTC	CASSRTGTGGGYNEQFF
TRBV12-3/TRBV12-4	TRBD1	TRBJ2-5	NA	15	TGTGCCAGCAGCCCTGGGACAGGGTACCCCGCGACCCAGTACTTC	CASSPGTGYPATQYF
TRBV7-6	NA	TRBJ2-1	many	17	TGTGCCAGCAGCTTACCCTATTCGGGGAGTACGTACAATGAGCAGTTCTTC	CASSLPYSGSTYNEQFF
TRBV5-1	TRBD2	TRBJ2-1	NA	14	TGCGCCAGCAGCCCCGGACTAGCTCCCAATGAGCAGTTCTTC	CASSPGLAPNEQFF
TRBV5-1	NA	TRBJ2-3	few	11	TGCGCCAGCAGCTCCGGGACGGCGCAGTATTTT	CASSSGTAQYF
TRBV6-1	NA	TRBJ2-1	many	16	TGTGCCAGCACCTCCGCTCAGCGACTATCCTACAATGAGCAGTTCTTC	CASTSAQRLSYNEQFF
TRBV3-1	NA	TRBJ2-1	many	14	TGTGCCAGCAGCCCCCCCTCGACAAGGCAAGAGCAGTTCTTC	CASSPPSTRQEQFF
TRBV6-1	NA	TRBJ2-1	NA	13	TGTGCCAGCAGAGGGACCCAGGAGGATGAGCAGTTCTTC	CASRGTQEDEQFF
TRBV27	NA	TRBJ2-7	few	14	TGTGCCAGCAAAGGGGCTAGCAGATCCTACGAGCAGTACTTC	CASKGASRSYEQYF
TRBV27	NA	TRBJ2-3	NA	14	TGTGCCAGCAGTTTAGCTAGCCGCACAGATACGCAGTATTTT	CASSLASRTDTQYF
TRBV5-1	TRBD2	TRBJ2-3	NA	16	TGCGCCAGCAGCCCCGGACTAGCCTTTAGCACAGATACGCAGTATTTT	CASSPGLAFSTDTQYF
TRBV20-1	NA	TRBJ2-2	many	11	TGCAGTGCTACCCGCGCCGGGGAGCTGTTTTTT	CSATRAGELFF
TRBV27	NA	TRBJ1-1	many	13	TGTGCCAGCAGTTTTGGGGGGAACACTGAAGCTTTCTTT	CASSFGGNTEAFF
TRBV2	NA	TRBJ2-2	many	13	TGTGCCAGCAGGACAGGGAGGAACGGGGAGCTGTTTTTT	CASRTGRNGELFF
TRBV5-1	NA	TRBJ1-6	NA	15	TGCGCCAGCAGCCCGGGGGAACAATGGAATTCACCCCTCCACTTT	CASSPGEQWNSPLHF
TRBV12-3/TRBV12-4	NA	TRBJ2-3	many	14	TGTGCCAGCATTCCTGGGGGAAGCACAGATACGCAGTATTTT	CASIPGGSTDTQYF
TRBV7-9	TRBD1	TRBJ1-6	NA	15	TGTGCCAGCAGCTTCCCGGGACAGGGTACTTCACCCCTCCACTTT	CASSFPGQGTSPLHF
TRBV20-1	TRBD2	TRBJ2-3	few	15	TGCAGTGCAAACCCGGGACTAGCGGGAGCAGATACGCAGTATTTT	CSANPGLAGADTQYF
TRBV6-1	TRBD1	TRBJ1-4	many	15	TGTGCCAGCAGCTCAACCGGGACAGGGTTTGAAAAACTGTTTTTT	CASSSTGTGFEKLFF